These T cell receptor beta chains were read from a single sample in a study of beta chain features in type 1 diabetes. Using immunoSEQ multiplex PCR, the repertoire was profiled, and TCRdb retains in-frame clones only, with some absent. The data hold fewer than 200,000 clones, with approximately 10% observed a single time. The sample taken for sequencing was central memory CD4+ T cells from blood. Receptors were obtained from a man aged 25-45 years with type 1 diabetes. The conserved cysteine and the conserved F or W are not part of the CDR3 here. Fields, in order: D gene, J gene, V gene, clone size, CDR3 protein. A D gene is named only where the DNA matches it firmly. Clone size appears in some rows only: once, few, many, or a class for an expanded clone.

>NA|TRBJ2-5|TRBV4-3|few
ASSQDLRETQY
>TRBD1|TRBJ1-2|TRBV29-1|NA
SVEDTGQGAPGYT
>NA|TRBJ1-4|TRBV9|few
ASSGMWAANEKLF
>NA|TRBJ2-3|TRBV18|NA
ASSPRVIRENTDTQY
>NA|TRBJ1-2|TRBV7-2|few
ASSPTGIFYGYT
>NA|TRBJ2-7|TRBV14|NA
ASSQANRDQQY
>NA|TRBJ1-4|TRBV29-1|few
SVSRMDEKLF
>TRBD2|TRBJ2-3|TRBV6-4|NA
ASSPTSGYTDTQY
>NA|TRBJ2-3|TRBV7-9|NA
ASSISTDTQY
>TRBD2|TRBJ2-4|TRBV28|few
ASSFVGRGNIQY
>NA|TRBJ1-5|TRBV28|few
ASSFSGLGRSNQPQH
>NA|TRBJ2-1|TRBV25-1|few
ASTPDRGWYNEQF
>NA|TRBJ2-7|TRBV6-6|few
ASSPSQYEQY
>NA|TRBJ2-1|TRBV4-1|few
ASSQDPGRIDEQF
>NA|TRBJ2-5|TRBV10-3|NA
AISDYGQLQETQY
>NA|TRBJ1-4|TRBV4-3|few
ASSQDHSEEKLF
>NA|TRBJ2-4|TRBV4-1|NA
ASSQAGLAKNIQY
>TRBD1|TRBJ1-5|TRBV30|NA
AWSTGTVNQPQH
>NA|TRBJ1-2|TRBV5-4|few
ASSSNSQTFYGYT
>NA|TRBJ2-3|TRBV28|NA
ASTLSGADTQY
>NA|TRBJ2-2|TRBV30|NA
AWSGRGNTGELF
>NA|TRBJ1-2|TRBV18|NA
ASSPSGTPTINT
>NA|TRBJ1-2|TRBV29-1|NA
SVGRDEGYT
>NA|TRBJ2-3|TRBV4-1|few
ASSRVLFEGGTDTQY
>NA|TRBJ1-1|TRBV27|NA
ASSIGTHGSEAF
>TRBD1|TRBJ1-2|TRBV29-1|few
SVRLDRGGHGYT
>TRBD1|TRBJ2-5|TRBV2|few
ASSRDRDETQY
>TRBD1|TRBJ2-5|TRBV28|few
ASSTGQAGVETQY
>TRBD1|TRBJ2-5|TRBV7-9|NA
ASSWTGPQETQY
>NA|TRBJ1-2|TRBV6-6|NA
ASSTHGGENYGYT
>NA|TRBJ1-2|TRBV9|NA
ASSQGSGNYGYT
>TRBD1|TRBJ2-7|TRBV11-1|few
ASSHAGTGAYEQY
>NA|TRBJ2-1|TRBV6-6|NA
ASTGMYEQF
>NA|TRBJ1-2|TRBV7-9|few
ASSLEPYGYT
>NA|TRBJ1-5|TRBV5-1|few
ASSPQGGEQPQH
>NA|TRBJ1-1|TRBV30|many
AWSWGGEAF
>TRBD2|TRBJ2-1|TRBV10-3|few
AISGLAGVQNEQF
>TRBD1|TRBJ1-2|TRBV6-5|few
ASSPDRDPLYGYT
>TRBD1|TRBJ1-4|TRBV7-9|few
ASSATGGAEKLF
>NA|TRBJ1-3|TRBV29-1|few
SVAKQGNTIY
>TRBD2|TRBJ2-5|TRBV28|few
ASSPRDYEETQY
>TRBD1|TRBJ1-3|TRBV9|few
ASSFGTEGNTIY
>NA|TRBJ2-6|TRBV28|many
ASSFQTGPTGANVLT
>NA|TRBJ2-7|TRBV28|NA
ASSLMRYEQY
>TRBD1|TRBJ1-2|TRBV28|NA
ASSSSGTGGRNYGYT
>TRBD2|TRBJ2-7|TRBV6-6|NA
ASSHNREGYEQY
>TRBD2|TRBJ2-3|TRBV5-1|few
ASSAGLAGDTQY
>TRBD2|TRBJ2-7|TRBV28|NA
ASSLLTGLAAYEQY
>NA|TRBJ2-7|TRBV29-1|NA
SVFSGQTGYEQY
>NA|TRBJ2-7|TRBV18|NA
ASSPTGIEQY
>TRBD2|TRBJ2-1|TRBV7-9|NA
ASSTRSGRGNEQF
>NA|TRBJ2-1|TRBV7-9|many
ASSLRSDEQF
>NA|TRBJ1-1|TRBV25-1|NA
ASRGGGVNTEAF